A selection of T cell receptor beta chains follows, all from one sample in a study of T cells in Graves' hyperthyroidism and ophthalmopathy. TCRdb redid the calling of the multiplex PCR reads with MiXCR, one entry per CDR3 protein. Of approximately 40,000 distinct CDR3 sequences in the sample, around half are singletons; the top ten hold roughly 17%. Input material: blood. These receptors originate from a man aged 35 to 55 with Graves' ophthalmopathy. Both conserved end residues are part of each CDR3. The D gene is left open where the match is weak.

V gene	D gene	J gene	CDR3 protein
TRBV7-9	.	TRBJ2-2	CAVPGVGNTGELFF
TRBV10-3	TRBD2	TRBJ2-7	CAIRHSGRGEQYF
TRBV20-1	TRBD2	TRBJ2-3	CSARDATSGSTDTQYF
TRBV15	TRBD1	TRBJ2-7	CATSSHPGQGYEQYF
TRBV20-1	TRBD2	TRBJ2-1	CSALSGRWDEQFF
TRBV9	.	TRBJ2-1	CASSPRGDYNEQFF
TRBV29-1	TRBD2	TRBJ2-7	CSVLGGDEQYF
TRBV2	.	TRBJ1-6	CASSEDSLASYNSPLHF
TRBV28	TRBD1	TRBJ2-7	CASSLTGTGGYSQRYEQYF
TRBV19	.	TRBJ1-5	CAGGRGGPQHF
TRBV7-2	.	TRBJ2-3	CASSPLRADTQYF
TRBV19	.	TRBJ2-1	CASMAAGKGEQFF
TRBV7-3	.	TRBJ1-4	CASSLTSGGSEKLFF
TRBV7-9	.	TRBJ2-1	CASSLGLVNEQFF
TRBV29-1	TRBD1	TRBJ1-4	CSVTTGGDGKKFFF
TRBV19	TRBD2	TRBJ2-7	CASSTPTSGSTYEQYF
TRBV20-1	.	TRBJ1-6	CSARTEYQPLHF
TRBV9	TRBD2	TRBJ2-2	CASSARTSGAGELFF
TRBV5-5	TRBD1	TRBJ2-1	CASSLTGGSSYNEQFF
TRBV19	.	TRBJ2-1	CASSIYSDQKQFF
TRBV20-1	TRBD1	TRBJ2-5	CSARDVTGLETQYF
TRBV6-1	.	TRBJ1-6	CASSEAVEGSSPLHF
TRBV18	TRBD1	TRBJ1-1	CASSPDRSEAFF
TRBV10-3	.	TRBJ2-1	CASLGRGSANNEQFF
TRBV11-2	.	TRBJ1-1	CASSPLVTVPAFF
TRBV7-2	.	TRBJ2-7	CASRDQTYEQYF
TRBV29-1	.	TRBJ2-3	CSVRADRTDTQYF
TRBV7-9	TRBD2	TRBJ2-7	CASSSPRGASGGSYEQYF
TRBV10-1	.	TRBJ2-2	CASSESRRTGELFF